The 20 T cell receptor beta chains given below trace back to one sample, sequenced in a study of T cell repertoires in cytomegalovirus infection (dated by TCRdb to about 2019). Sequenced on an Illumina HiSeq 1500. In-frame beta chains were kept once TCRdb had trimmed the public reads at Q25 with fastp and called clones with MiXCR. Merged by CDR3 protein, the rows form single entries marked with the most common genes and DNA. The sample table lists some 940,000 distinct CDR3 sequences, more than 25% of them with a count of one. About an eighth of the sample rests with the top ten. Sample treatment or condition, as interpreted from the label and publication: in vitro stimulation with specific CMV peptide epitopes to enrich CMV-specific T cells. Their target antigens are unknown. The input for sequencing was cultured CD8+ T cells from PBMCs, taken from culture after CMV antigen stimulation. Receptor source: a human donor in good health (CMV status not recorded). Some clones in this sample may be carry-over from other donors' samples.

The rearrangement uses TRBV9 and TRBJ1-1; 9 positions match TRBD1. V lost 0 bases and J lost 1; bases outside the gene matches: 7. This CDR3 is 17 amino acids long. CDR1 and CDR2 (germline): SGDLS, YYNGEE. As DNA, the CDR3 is TGTGCCAGCAGCGTAGGATGGTGGGGACAGGGGAACACTGAAGCTTTCTTT. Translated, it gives CASSVGWWGQGNTEAFF.

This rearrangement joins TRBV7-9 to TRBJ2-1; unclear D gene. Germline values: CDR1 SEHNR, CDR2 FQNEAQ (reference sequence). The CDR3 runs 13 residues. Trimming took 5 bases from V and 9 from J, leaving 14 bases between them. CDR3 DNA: TGTGCCAGCAGCGCCCTTGAGATCGGTGAGCAGTTCTTC. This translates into CASSALEIGEQFF.

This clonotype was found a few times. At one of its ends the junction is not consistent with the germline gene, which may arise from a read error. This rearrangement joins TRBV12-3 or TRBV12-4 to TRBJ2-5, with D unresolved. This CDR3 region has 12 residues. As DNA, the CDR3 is TGTGTCAGCAGTCGAAACCAAGAGACCCAGTACTTC. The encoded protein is CVSSRNQETQYF.

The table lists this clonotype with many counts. The CDR3 nucleotides are TGTGCCAGCAGCTTAGAGACATGGACAGGGAAGACCCAGTACTTC. This sequence encodes CASSLETWTGKTQYF. The chain joins TRBV7-9 to TRBJ2-5; 8 positions agree with TRBD1. The junction had 7 bases not matched to a gene; V was cut back by 1 base and J by 6 bases. CDR1 SEHNR and CDR2 FQNEAQ come from the germline V gene (reference sequence). This CDR3 contains 15 residues.

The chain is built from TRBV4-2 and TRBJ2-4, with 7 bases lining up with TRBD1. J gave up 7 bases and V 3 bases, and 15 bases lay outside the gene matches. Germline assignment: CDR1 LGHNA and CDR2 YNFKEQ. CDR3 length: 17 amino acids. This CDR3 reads CASSHPPGQRKLNIQYF. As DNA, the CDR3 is TGTGCCAGCAGCCATCCCCCGGGACAGAGAAAGTTGAACATTCAGTACTTC.

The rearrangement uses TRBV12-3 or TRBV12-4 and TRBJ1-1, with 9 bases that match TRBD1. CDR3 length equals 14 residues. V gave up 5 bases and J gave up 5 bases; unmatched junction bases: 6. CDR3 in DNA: TGTGCCAGCAGTCCCCCTGGGACAGGGACTGAAGCTTTCTTT. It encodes CASSPPGTGTEAFF.

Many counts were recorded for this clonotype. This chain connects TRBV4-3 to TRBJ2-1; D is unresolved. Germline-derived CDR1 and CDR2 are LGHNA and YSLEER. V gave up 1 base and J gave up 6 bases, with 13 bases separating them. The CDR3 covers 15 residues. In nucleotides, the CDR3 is TGCGCCAGCAGCCAAGTATTCCGGGCGGCCAATGAGCAGTTCTTC. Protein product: CASSQVFRAANEQFF.

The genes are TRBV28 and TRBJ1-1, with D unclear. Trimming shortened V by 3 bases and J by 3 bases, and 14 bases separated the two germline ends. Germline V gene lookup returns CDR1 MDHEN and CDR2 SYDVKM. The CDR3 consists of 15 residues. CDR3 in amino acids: CASSLEVRKHTEAFF. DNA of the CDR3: TGTGCCAGCAGTTTGGAGGTCAGGAAACACACTGAAGCTTTCTTT. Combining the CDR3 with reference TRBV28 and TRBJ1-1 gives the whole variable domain DVKVTQSSRYLVKRTGEKVFLECVQDMDHENMFWYRQDPGLGLRLIYFSYDVKMKEKGDIPEGYSVSREKKERFSLILESASTNQTSMYLCASSLEVRKHTEAFFGQGTRLTVV.

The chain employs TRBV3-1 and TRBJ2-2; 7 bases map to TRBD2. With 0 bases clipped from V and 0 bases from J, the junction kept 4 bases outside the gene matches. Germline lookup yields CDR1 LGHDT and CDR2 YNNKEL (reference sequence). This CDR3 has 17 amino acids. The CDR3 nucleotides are TGTGCCAGCAGCCAAGAATTGAGCGGGGCGAACACCGGGGAGCTGTTTTTT. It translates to CASSQELSGANTGELFF.

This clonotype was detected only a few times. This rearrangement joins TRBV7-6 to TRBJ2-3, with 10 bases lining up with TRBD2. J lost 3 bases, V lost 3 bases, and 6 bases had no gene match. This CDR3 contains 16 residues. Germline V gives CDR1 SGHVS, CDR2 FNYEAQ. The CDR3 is CASSFKGSGGTDTQYF. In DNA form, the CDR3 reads TGTGCCAGCAGCTTCAAGGGTAGCGGGGGGACAGATACGCAGTATTTT.

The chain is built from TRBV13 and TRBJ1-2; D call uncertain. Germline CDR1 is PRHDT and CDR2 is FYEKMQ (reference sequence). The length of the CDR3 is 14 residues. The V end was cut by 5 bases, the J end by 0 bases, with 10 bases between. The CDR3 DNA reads TGTGCCAGCAGCATCGGACGGACTAACTATGGCTACACCTTC. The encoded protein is CASSIGRTNYGYTF.

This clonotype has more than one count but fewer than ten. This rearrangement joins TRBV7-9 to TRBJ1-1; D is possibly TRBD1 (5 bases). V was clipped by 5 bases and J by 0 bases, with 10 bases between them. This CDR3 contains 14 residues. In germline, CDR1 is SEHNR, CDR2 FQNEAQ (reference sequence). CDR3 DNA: TGTGCCAGCAGCAAGACAGAGATGAACACTGAAGCTTTCTTT. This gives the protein CASSKTEMNTEAFF.

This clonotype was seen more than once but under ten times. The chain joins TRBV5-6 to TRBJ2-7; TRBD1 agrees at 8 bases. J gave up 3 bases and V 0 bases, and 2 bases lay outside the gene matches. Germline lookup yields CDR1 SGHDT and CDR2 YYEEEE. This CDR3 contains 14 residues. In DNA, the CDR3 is TGTGCCAGCAGCTTGGGGGGGACAGGCTACGAGCAGTACTTC. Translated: CASSLGGTGYEQYF.

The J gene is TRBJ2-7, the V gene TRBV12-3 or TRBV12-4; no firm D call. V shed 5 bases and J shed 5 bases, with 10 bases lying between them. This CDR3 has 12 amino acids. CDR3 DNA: TGTGCCAGCAGTGTAATGAGAGACGAGCAGTACTTC. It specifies CASSVMRDEQYF.

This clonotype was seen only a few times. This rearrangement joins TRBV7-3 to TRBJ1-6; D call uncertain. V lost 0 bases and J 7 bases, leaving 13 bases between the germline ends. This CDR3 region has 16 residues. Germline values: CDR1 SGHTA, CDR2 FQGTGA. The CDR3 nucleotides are TGTGCCAGCAGCTTAACTTTTGTGAGCCCAAATTCACCCCTCCACTTT. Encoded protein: CASSLTFVSPNSPLHF.

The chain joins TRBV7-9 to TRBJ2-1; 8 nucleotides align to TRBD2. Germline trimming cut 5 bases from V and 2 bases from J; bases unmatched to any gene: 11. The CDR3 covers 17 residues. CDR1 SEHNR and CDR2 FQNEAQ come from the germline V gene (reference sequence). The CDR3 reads CASSGLRAGEAYNEQFF. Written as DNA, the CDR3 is TGTGCCAGCAGCGGGCTCCGAGCGGGGGAAGCCTACAATGAGCAGTTCTTC.

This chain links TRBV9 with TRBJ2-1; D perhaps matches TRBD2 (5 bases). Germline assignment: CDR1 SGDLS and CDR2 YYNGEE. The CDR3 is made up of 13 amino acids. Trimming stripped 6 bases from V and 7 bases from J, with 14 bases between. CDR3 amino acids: CASMGSRGNEQFF. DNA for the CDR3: TGTGCCAGCATGGGGTCACGGGGTAATGAGCAGTTCTTC.

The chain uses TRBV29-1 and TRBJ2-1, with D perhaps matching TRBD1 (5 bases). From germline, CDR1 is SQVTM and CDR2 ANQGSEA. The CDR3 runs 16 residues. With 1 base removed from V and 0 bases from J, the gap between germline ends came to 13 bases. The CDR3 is CSVEGGTRDSYNEQFF. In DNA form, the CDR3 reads TGCAGCGTTGAAGGTGGCACCAGGGACTCCTACAATGAGCAGTTCTTC.

The CDR3 nucleotides read TGCGCCAGCAGCCAAGATTTTGGCAGCCGGTTCTACGAGCAGTACTTC. Translation gives CASSQDFGSRFYEQYF. V is TRBV4-3 and J is TRBJ2-7; no clear D. Germline CDR1 and CDR2: LGHNA and YSLEER. V lost 0 bases, J lost 3 bases, and 15 bases lay in between. This CDR3 is 16 amino acids long.

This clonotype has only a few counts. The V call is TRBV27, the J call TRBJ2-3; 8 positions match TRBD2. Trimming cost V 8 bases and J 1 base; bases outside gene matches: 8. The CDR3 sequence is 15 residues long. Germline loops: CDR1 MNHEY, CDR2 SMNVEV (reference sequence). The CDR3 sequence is CASGLLAGRTDTQYF. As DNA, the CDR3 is TGTGCCAGCGGCCTCCTAGCGGGTCGCACAGATACGCAGTATTTT.